The present entry profiles one T cell receptor (beta chain) with its context. Antigen specificity is unknown. The V gene's germline CDR1 is MNHEY and CDR2 SVGAGI. V was cut by 0 bases and J by 5 bases, with 4 bases left in between. The CDR3 loop spans 12 amino acids. The data stem from a study of cytomegalovirus exposure and HLA in healthy donors. Study-level findings and limits: Exclusion applied to some V segments, including TRBV6-2 and TRBV6-3, as they were indistinguishable.

The primer mix had 60 Vbeta and 13 Jbeta primers. Profiled with immunoSEQ multiplex PCR; TCRdb holds only in-frame clones, not every one. The table records around 40,000 clones, over 55% of them present only once. Input material: PBMCs. This clonotype originated in a human donor in good health. The chain employs TRBV6-5 and TRBJ2-5, with D hard to call. CDR3 in DNA: TGTGCCAGCAGTTACTCTCGGGAGACCCAGTACTTC. This gives the protein CASSYSRETQYF.